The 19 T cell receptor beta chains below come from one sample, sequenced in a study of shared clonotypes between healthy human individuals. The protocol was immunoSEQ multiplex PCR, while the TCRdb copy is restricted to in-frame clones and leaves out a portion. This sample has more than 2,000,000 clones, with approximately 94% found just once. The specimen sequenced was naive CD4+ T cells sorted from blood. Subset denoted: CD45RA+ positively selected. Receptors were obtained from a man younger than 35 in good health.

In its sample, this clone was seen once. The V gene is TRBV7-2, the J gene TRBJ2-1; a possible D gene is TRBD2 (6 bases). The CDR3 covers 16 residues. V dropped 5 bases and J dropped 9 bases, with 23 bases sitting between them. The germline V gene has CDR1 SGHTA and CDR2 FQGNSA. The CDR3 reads CASSPRFGSVWGEQFF. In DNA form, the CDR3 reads TGTGCCAGCAGCCCCAGGTTCGGGAGCGTATGGGGTGAGCAGTTCTTC.

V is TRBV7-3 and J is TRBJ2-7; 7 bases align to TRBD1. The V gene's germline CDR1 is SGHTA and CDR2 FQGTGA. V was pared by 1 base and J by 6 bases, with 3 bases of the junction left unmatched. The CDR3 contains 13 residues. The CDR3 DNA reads TGTGCCAGCAGCTTAAAAGGGGGCACCGAGCAGTACTTC. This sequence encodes CASSLKGGTEQYF.

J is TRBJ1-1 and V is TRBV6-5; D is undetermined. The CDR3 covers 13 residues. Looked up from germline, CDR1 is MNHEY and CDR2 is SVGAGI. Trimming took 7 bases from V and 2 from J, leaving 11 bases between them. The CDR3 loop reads CASTAILNTEAFF. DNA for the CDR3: TGTGCCAGCACCGCGATCCTAAACACTGAAGCTTTCTTT.

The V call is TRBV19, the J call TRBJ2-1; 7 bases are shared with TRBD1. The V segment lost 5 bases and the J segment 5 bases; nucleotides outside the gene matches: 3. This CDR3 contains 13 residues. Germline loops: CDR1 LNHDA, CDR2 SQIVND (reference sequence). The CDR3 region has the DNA TGTGCCAGTAGTGCCACAGGGGACAATGAGCAGTTCTTC. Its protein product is CASSATGDNEQFF.

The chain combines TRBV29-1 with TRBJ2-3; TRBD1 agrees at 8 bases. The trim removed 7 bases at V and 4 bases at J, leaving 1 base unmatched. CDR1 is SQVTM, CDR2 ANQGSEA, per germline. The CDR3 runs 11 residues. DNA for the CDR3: TGCAGCGGACAGGGGTCAGATACGCAGTATTTT. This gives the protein CSGQGSDTQYF.

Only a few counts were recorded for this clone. The CDR3 is CAWSHEPSEKLFF. The CDR3 DNA reads TGTGCCTGGAGCCATGAGCCTAGTGAAAAACTGTTTTTT. The genes are TRBV30 and TRBJ1-4; D gene unclear. This CDR3 contains 13 residues. V dropped 3 bases and J dropped 7 bases, with 12 bases sitting between them. Germline loops: CDR1 GTSNPN, CDR2 SVGIG (reference sequence).

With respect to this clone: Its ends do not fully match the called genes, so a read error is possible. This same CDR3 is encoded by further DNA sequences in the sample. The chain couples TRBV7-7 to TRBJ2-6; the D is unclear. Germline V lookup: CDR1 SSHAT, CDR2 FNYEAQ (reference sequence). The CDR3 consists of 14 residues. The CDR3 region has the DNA TGTGCTAGCAGCGCGTCTTCTGGGGCCAACGTCCTGACTTTC. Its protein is CASSASSGANVLTF. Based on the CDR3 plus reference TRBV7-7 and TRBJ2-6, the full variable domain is GAGVSQSPRYKVTKRGQDVTLRCDPISSHATLYWYQQALGQGPEFLTYFNYEAQPDKSGLPSDRFSAERPEGSISTLTIQRTEQRDSAMYRCASSASSGANVLTFGAGSRLTVL.

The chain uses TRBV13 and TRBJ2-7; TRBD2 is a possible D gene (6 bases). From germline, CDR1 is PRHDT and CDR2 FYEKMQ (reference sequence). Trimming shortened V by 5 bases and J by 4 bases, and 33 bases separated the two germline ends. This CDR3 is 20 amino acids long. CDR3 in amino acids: CASSRSNSGTANLHDYEQYF. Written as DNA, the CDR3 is TGTGCCAGCAGCCGATCAAATTCCGGGACTGCAAACCTACACGATTACGAGCAGTACTTC.

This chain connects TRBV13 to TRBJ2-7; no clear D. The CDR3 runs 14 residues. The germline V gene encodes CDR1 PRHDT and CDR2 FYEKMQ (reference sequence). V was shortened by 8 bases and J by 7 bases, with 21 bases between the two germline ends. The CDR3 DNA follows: TGTGCCAGCGGTACCGGAGTTTTAGGAAGGGAGCAGTACTTC. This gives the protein CASGTGVLGREQYF.

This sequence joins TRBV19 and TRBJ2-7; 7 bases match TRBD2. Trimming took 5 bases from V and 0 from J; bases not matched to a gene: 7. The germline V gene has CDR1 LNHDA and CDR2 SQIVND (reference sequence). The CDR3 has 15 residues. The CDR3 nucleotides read TGTGCCAGTAGTTCCAGGGAGGGAGGCTCCTACGAGCAGTACTTC. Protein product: CASSSREGGSYEQYF.

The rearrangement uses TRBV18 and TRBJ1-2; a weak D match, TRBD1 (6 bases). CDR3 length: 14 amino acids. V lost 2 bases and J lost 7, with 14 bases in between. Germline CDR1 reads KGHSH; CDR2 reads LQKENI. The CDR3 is CASSPDDRMSGYTF. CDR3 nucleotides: TGTGCCAGCTCACCAGACGACAGGATGAGTGGCTACACCTTC.

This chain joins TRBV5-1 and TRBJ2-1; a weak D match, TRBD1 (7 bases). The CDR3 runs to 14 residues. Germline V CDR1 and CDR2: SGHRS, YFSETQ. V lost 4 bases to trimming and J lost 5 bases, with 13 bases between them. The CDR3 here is CASSGQGGNNEQFF. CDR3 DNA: TGCGCCAGCAGCGGGCAGGGGGGAAACAATGAGCAGTTCTTC.

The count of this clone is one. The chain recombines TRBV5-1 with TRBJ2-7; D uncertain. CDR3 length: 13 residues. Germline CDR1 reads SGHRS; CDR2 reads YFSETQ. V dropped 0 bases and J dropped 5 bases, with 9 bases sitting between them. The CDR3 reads CASSLATEHEQYF. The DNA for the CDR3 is TGCGCCAGCAGCTTGGCCACGGAACACGAGCAGTACTTC.

DNA of the CDR3: TGTGCCAGCAGTCCGATGGACCCTTTAGATGAGCAGTTCTTC. The encoded protein is CASSPMDPLDEQFF. The rearrangement joins TRBV6-1 to TRBJ2-1; D unresolved. V lost 5 bases to trimming and J lost 8 bases, with 16 bases between them. This CDR3 has 14 residues. CDR1 MNHNS and CDR2 SASEGT come from the germline V gene.

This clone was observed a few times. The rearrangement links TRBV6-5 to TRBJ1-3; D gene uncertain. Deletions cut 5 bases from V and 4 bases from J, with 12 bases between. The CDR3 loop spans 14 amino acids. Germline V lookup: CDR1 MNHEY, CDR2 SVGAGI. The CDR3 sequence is CASSGPPSGNTIYF. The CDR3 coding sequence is TGTGCCAGCAGTGGCCCACCGTCGGGAAACACCATATATTTT.

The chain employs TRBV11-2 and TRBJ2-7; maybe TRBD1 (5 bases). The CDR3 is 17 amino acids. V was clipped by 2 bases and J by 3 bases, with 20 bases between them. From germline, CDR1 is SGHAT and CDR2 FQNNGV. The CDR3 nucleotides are TGTGCCAGCAGCTTAAGGGGTCCCGGGCAGGGTGGCTACGAGCAGTACTTC. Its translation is CASSLRGPGQGGYEQYF.

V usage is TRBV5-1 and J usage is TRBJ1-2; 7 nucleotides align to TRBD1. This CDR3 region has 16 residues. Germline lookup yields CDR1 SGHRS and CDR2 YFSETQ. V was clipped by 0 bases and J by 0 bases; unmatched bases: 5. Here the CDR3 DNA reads TGCGCCAGCAGCTTGGGGAGGGACAGCCCTAACTATGGCTACACCTTC. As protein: CASSLGRDSPNYGYTF.

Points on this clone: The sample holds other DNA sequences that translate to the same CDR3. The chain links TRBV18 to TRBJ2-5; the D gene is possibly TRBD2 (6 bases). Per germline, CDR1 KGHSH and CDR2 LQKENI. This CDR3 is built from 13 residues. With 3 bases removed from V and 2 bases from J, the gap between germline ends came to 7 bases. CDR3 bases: TGTGCCAGCTCACCTCGGGGGCAAGAGACCCAGTACTTC. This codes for CASSPRGQETQYF.

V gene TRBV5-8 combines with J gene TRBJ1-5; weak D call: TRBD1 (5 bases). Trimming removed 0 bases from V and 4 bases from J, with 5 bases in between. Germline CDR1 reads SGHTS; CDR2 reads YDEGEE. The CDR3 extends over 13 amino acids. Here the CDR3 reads CASSLGQNQPQHF. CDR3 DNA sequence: TGTGCCAGCAGCTTGGGACAGAATCAGCCCCAGCATTTT.